These T cell receptor beta chains were read from a single sample in a study of T cells in Graves' hyperthyroidism and ophthalmopathy. TCRdb passed the multiplex PCR reads through MiXCR, listing each CDR3 protein once. The sample yields about 610,000 distinct CDR3 sequences, roughly 14% seen once. Sequenced input: blood. The source is a woman between 35 and 50 years old with Graves' ophthalmopathy. Both conserved end residues are part of each CDR3. A D gene is named only where the DNA matches it firmly. Expanded clones are given a class, and other clones once, few, many or no size at all.

j_call,d_call,clone_size,v_call,cdr3_nt,cdr3_aa
TRBJ1-2,.,many,TRBV20-1,TGCAGTGCTGAAACCAGAAACTATGGCTACACCTTC,CSAETRNYGYTF
TRBJ1-5,.,many,TRBV10-1,TGCGCCAGCAGGACAGAATTTAGCAATCAGCCCCAGCATTTT,CASRTEFSNQPQHF
TRBJ1-5,TRBD1,.,TRBV11-2,TGTGCCAGCAGCTTTGTATTTAGTGACAGGGTTAGCAATCAGCCCCAGCATTTT,CASSFVFSDRVSNQPQHF
TRBJ1-1,.,.,TRBV5-6,TGTGCCAGCAGCTTGGGGACAGAATACCTTGGGGCTTTCTTT,CASSLGTEYLGAFF
TRBJ2-5,TRBD2,many,TRBV5-4,TGTGCCAGCAGCTCAGGGACTAGCGGGAGGGAGACCCAGTACTTC,CASSSGTSGRETQYF
TRBJ2-7,.,many,TRBV20-1,TGCAGTGCTAGAGGGGGGACTTACGAGCAGTACTTC,CSARGGTYEQYF
TRBJ1-5,TRBD1,many,TRBV20-1,TGCAGTGTCCCGGACAGGGCAGACAGTCAGCCCCAGCATTTT,CSVPDRADSQPQHF
TRBJ2-7,TRBD2,many,TRBV12-3/TRBV12-4,TGTGCCAGCAGTTTTTCGGCGGGAGAATACGAGCAGTACTTC,CASSFSAGEYEQYF
TRBJ2-1,.,few,TRBV12-3/TRBV12-4,TGTGCCAGCGGAGGTGATGAGCAGTTCTTC,CASGGDEQFF
TRBJ1-5,.,many,TRBV19,TGTGCCACCGCTCAGGACCGCAATCAGCCCCAGCATTTT,CATAQDRNQPQHF
TRBJ2-7,.,many,TRBV2,TGTGCCACCCAGTTGGAGTACGAGCAGTACTTC,CATQLEYEQYF
TRBJ1-5,.,.,TRBV19,TGTGCCAGTAGTCCCAGACAGTTTAATCAGCCCCAGCATTTT,CASSPRQFNQPQHF
TRBJ1-1,TRBD1,many,TRBV12-5,TGTGCTAGTGGTTTACAGGGGTTCACTGAAGCTTTCTTT,CASGLQGFTEAFF
TRBJ1-5,.,few,TRBV4-1,TGCGCCAGCAGCCAAGAGGGACGGACAGATAATCAGCCCCAGCATTTT,CASSQEGRTDNQPQHF
TRBJ2-7,TRBD2,many,TRBV7-8,TGTGCCAGCAGCCGGGGACTTGGAGGACTAGCTTTCTCCTACGAGCAGTACTTC,CASSRGLGGLAFSYEQYF
TRBJ2-7,TRBD1,many,TRBV10-1,TGCGCCAGCAGTGAAGAGACAGGGAACGGCGAGCAGTACTTC,CASSEETGNGEQYF
TRBJ1-1,.,.,TRBV2,TGTGCCAGCAGTGCTATGGGACCCTACACTGAAGCTTTCTTT,CASSAMGPYTEAFF
TRBJ2-5,.,.,TRBV6-2/TRBV6-3,TGTGCCAGCAGTCCGCTGGACACGCCAGAGACCCAGTACTTC,CASSPLDTPETQYF
TRBJ2-4,.,.,TRBV4-3,TGCGCCAGCAGCCAAGACGATCTACGGGGCTCGGGGGACATTCAGTACTTC,CASSQDDLRGSGDIQYF
TRBJ2-7,TRBD1,many,TRBV6-5,TGTGCCAGCAGTTACTCACGGACAGGATACGAGCGGTACTTC,CASSYSRTGYERYF
TRBJ2-5,.,.,TRBV6-1,TGTGCCAGCAGTGCTCGGGACACGGGGGAGACCCAGTACTTC,CASSARDTGETQYF
TRBJ2-5,.,many,TRBV11-2,TGTGCCAGCAGCTTAGAGGTGGGCGAGACCCAGTACTTC,CASSLEVGETQYF
TRBJ1-1,.,many,TRBV19,TGTGCCAGTAGTAAAGGGTACTACACTGAAGCTTTCTTT,CASSKGYYTEAFF
TRBJ1-2,.,many,TRBV2,TGTGCCAGCAAAATGGCAGGGGCTGGGGATGGCTACACCTTC,CASKMAGAGDGYTF
TRBJ2-7,.,many,TRBV7-2,TGTGCCAGCAGACCTAGCGCGAGATACGAGCAGTACTTC,CASRPSARYEQYF
TRBJ1-5,.,few,TRBV28,TGTGCCAGCAGTCCAAGACAGTGGCCCCAGCATTTT,CASSPRQWPQHF
TRBJ2-5,TRBD2,many,TRBV20-1,TGCAGTGCTACACGCGGGAGTATGCAAGAGACCCAGTACTTC,CSATRGSMQETQYF
TRBJ2-4,.,many,TRBV6-1,TGTGCCAGCAGTGAAGCTGGGAGCCACCTAGCCAAAAACATTCAGTACTTC,CASSEAGSHLAKNIQYF
TRBJ2-7,TRBD2,many,TRBV12-3/TRBV12-4,TGTGCCAGCAGTTTTCCAGCGGGAGGAACCTACGAGCAGTACTTC,CASSFPAGGTYEQYF
TRBJ1-2,TRBD1,.,TRBV19,TGTGCCAGCCGCCGGACGACAGGGCCCTCTAACTATGGCTACACCTTC,CASRRTTGPSNYGYTF
TRBJ1-1,.,many,TRBV6-1,TGTGCCAGCACCAACACAGGGAACACTGAAGCTTTCTTT,CASTNTGNTEAFF
TRBJ2-5,TRBD2,many,TRBV7-2,TGTGCCAGCAGCTTGGATAGCGGGAGGGGGGTCGCGACCCAGTACTTC,CASSLDSGRGVATQYF
TRBJ1-1,.,.,TRBV27,TGTGCCAGCAGTTTCCCGGGGGCGCTAACTGAAGCTTTCTTT,CASSFPGALTEAFF
TRBJ1-2,.,.,TRBV6-1,TGTGCCAGCAGCTCGGGCCCCGCCTATGGCTACACCTTC,CASSSGPAYGYTF
TRBJ1-2,TRBD1,many,TRBV5-1,TGCGCCAGCAGCTTGTGGTCCAACAGGGGAGACAACTATGGCTACACCTTC,CASSLWSNRGDNYGYTF
TRBJ1-5,TRBD1,few,TRBV7-9,TGTGCCAGCAGCGAACGGACAGGGGGCGATCAGCCCCAGCATTTT,CASSERTGGDQPQHF
TRBJ2-2,TRBD2,few,TRBV15,TGTGCCACCAGACCCCGGGGGGGGTTGAACACCGGGGAGCTGTTTTTT,CATRPRGGLNTGELFF
TRBJ2-7,.,many,TRBV6-2/TRBV6-3,TGTGCCAGCAAGGGGACTGCACGAAACGAGCAGTACTTC,CASKGTARNEQYF
TRBJ2-7,TRBD1,.,TRBV2,TGTGCCAGCAGCTTGGAGACTGCAGGGGGATCTCACTTCGGCGAGCAGTACTTC,CASSLETAGGSHFGEQYF
TRBJ2-7,TRBD1,many,TRBV15,TGTGCCACCAGACGAGACAGGGGGTCCTACGAGCAGTACTTC,CATRRDRGSYEQYF
TRBJ1-2,.,few,TRBV6-2/TRBV6-3,TGTGCCAGCAGTCCGGAGAGGAGGTATGGCTACACCTTC,CASSPERRYGYTF
TRBJ2-5,.,.,TRBV20-1,TGCAGTGCTAGACACCCTCAAGAGACCCAGTACTTC,CSARHPQETQYF
TRBJ2-7,.,.,TRBV20-1,TGCAGTGCCACGAACTCTAGGGGATTTTCCTACGAGCAGTACTTC,CSATNSRGFSYEQYF
TRBJ2-7,TRBD2,many,TRBV7-2,TGTGCCAGCAGCATACTAGCGGGAACCAACGAGCAGTACTTC,CASSILAGTNEQYF
TRBJ2-7,TRBD2,.,TRBV6-2/TRBV6-3,TGTGCCAGCAGACTAACTAGCGGGGTTTACGAGCAGTACTTC,CASRLTSGVYEQYF
TRBJ1-5,TRBD1,many,TRBV2,TGTGCCAGCAGTGCCCGCGGGACAGGGGTTGGTAGCAATCAGCCCCAGCATTTT,CASSARGTGVGSNQPQHF
TRBJ1-1,.,many,TRBV10-3,TGTGCCATCAGCAGGACGGAGAACACTGAAGCTTTCTTT,CAISRTENTEAFF
TRBJ2-7,.,.,TRBV19,TGTGCCAGTAGTATCGGCGGTGTTGGTGGGTACGAGCAGTACTTC,CASSIGGVGGYEQYF
TRBJ1-2,.,.,TRBV6-1,TGTGCCAGCAGGTCCGGGACACGCTATGGCTACACCTTC,CASRSGTRYGYTF
TRBJ1-5,.,many,TRBV12-3/TRBV12-4,TGTGCCAGCAGCTTAACAGGGAATCAGCCCCAGCATTTT,CASSLTGNQPQHF
TRBJ2-7,.,many,TRBV28,TGTGCCAGCAGCAGAGTGTCCGAGCAGTACTTC,CASSRVSEQYF
TRBJ2-5,TRBD2,.,TRBV6-1,TGTGCCAGCAGTAAAATAGCGGGAGGGCTATCAGAGACCCAGTACTTC,CASSKIAGGLSETQYF
TRBJ1-5,TRBD1,many,TRBV19,TGTGCCAGTAGTGTTTTCGGAACAGGGGGCGCAGGGAATCAGCCCCAGCATTTT,CASSVFGTGGAGNQPQHF
TRBJ2-7,.,many,TRBV10-3,TGTGCCATCAGTGCTACCGGGAGTTGGTACGAGCAGTACTTC,CAISATGSWYEQYF
TRBJ1-1,TRBD1,.,TRBV27,TGTGCCAGCAGTGTCCGGGACAGGGGTGAAGCTTTCTTT,CASSVRDRGEAFF
TRBJ2-2,TRBD2,many,TRBV27,TGTGCCAGCAGTAAATCTAAGGGAGGGTCCTACACCGGGGAGCTGTTTTTT,CASSKSKGGSYTGELFF
TRBJ1-2,TRBD1,.,TRBV15,TGTGCCACCAGCATACGGGACAGGCCTAACTATGGCTACACCTTC,CATSIRDRPNYGYTF
TRBJ2-2,.,.,TRBV28,TGTGCCAGCAGCACCTGGGAGCGGGCAAACACCGGGGAGCTGTTTTTT,CASSTWERANTGELFF
TRBJ2-2,.,many,TRBV20-1,TGCAGTGCTAGAGATGGTAGCGCGAACACCGGGGAGCTGTTTTTT,CSARDGSANTGELFF